The entry below describes one T cell receptor beta chain. Per the original methods: Reference gene primer amplification yielded estimated nucleated cell counts. Profiled with immunoSEQ multiplex PCR; TCRdb holds only in-frame clones, not every one. Clone size and the V and J calls come from that table; the DNA yielded D and trimming. The sample yields 100,000 or so clones, approximately 86% seen once. The data were taken from a study of blood T cell repertoires in COVID-19. Germline loops: CDR1 SGHDT, CDR2 YYEEEE. The CDR3 covers 16 residues. V trimming: 4 bases; J trimming: 6 bases; junction bases outside the gene matches: 7.

Source material: peripheral blood. This clonotype was sampled from a middle-aged man with active or convalescent COVID-19. This chain uses TRBV5-6 with TRBJ1-6; 10 nucleotides align to TRBD1. CDR3 sequence reads: CASSLRRTGGNSPLHF. The CDR3 DNA reads TGTGCCAGCAGCCTTAGAAGGACAGGGGGTAATTCACCCCTCCACTTT.